Given below is one T cell receptor (beta chain) in context. What it binds is not known. This sample is part of a study of CD4 T cells in relation to SARS-CoV-2 and coronaviruses. CDR3 length: 11 residues. Germline CDR1 reads MNHEY; CDR2 reads SMNVEV (reference sequence). The V end was cut by 3 bases, the J end by 11 bases, with 11 bases between. Sequencing used immunoSEQ multiplex PCR; TCRdb keeps in-frame clones, though not all of them. This table holds 30,000 to 40,000 clones, over 70% found once. The sequence was collected from an adult with COVID-19. V and J are TRBV27 and TRBJ2-7; D is unresolved. The sample consisted of memory CD4+ T cells from PBMCs, cultured in vitro. CDR3 amino acids: CASSFGFVKYF. For the CDR3, the DNA is TGTGCCAGCAGTTTCGGGTTTGTAAAGTACTTC.